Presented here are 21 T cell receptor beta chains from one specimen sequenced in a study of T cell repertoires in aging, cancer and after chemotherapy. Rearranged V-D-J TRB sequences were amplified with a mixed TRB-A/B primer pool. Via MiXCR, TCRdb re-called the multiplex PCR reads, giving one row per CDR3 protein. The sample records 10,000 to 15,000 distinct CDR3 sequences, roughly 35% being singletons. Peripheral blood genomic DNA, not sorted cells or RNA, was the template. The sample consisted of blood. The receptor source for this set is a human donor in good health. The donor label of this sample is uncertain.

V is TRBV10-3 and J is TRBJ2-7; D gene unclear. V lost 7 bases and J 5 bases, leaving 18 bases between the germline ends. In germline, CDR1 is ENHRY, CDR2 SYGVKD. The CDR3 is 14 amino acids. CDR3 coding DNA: TGTGCCATCAACCAGAACGGACCCCCCGACGAGCAGTACTTC. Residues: CAINQNGPPDEQYF.

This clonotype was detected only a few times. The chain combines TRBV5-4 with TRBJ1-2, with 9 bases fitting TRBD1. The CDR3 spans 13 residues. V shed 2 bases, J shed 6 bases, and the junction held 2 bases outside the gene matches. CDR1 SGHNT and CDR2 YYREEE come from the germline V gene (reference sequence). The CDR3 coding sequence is TGTGCCAGCAGCTTATGGACAGGGGATGGCTACACCTTC. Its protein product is CASSLWTGDGYTF. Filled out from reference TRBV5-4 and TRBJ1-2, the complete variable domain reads ETGVTQSPTHLIKTRGQQVTLRCSSQSGHNTVSWYQQALGQGPQFIFQYYREEENGRGNFPPRFSGLQFPNYSSELNVNALELDDSALYLCASSLWTGDGYTFGSGTRLTVV.

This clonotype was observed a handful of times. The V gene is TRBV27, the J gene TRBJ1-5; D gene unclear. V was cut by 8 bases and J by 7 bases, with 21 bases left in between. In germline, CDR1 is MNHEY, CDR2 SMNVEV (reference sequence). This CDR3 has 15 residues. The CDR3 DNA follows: TGTGCCAGCTCCAAGGGCATGACCCACGGGCAGCCCCAGCATTTT. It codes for CASSKGMTHGQPQHF.

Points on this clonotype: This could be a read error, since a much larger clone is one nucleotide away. Here the CDR3 DNA reads TGTGCCAGCAGCCGGAGGTGGGCTGAGCAGTTCTTC. Translation gives CASSRRWAEQFF. The chain links TRBV13 to TRBJ2-1, with D possibly TRBD2 on 5 matching bases. CDR3 length: 12 amino acids. V was cut by 5 bases and J by 9 bases, with 11 bases left in between. Germline V gene data show CDR1 as PRHDT and CDR2 as FYEKMQ (reference sequence).

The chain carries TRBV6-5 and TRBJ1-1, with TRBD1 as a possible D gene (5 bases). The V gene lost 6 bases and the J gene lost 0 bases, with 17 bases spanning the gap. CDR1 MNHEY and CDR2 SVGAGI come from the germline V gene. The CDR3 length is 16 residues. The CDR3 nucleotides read TGTGCCAGCAGGGGGGGACCGCACCTTCTGAACACTGAAGCTTTCTTT. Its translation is CASRGGPHLLNTEAFF.

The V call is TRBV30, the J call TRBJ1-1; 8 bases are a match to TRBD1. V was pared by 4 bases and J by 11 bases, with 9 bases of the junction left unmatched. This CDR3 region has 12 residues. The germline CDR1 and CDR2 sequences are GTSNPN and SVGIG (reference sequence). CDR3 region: CAWTGTGVAAFF. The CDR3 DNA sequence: TGTGCCTGGACTGGGACAGGAGTAGCTGCTTTCTTT. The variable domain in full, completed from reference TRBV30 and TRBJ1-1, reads SQTIHQWPATLVQPVGSPLSLECTVEGTSNPNLYWYRQAAGRGLQLLFYSVGIGQISSEVPQNLSASRPQDRQFILSSKKLLLSDSGFYLCAWTGTGVAAFFGQGTRLTVV.

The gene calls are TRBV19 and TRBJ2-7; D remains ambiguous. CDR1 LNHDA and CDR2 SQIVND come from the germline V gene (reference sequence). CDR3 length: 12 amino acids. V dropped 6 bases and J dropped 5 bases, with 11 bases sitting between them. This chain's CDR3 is CASRSSHDEQYF. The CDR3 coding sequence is TGTGCCAGTAGGAGTAGTCACGACGAGCAGTACTTC.

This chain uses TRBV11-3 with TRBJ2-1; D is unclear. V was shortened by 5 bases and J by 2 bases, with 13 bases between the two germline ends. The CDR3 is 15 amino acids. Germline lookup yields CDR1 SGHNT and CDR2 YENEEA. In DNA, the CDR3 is TGTGCCAGCAGCCCCGGTAGGGTGACCTACAATGAGCAGTTCTTC. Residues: CASSPGRVTYNEQFF.

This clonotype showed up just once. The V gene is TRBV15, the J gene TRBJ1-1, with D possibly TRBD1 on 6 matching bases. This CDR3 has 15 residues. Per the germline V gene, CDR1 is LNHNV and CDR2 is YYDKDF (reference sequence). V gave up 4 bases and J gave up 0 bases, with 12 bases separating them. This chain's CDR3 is CATSIVKGVNTEAFF. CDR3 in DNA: TGTGCCACCAGCATTGTGAAGGGGGTGAACACTGAAGCTTTCTTT.

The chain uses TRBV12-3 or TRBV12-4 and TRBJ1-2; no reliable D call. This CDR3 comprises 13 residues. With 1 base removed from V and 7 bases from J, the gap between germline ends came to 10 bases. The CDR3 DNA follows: TGTGCCAGCAGTTTAGACCCGAGGGCTGGCTACACCTTC. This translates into CASSLDPRAGYTF.

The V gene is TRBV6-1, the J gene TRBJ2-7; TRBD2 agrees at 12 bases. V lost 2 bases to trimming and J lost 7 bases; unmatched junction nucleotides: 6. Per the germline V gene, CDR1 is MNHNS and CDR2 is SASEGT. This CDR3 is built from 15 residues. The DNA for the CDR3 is TGTGCCAGCAGTGAACTAGCGGGAGGGCCCGGGGAGCAGTACTTC. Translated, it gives CASSELAGGPGEQYF.

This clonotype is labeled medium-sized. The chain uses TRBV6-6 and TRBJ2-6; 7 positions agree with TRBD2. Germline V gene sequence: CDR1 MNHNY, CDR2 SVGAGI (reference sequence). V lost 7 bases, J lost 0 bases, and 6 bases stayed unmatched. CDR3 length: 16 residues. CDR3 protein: CASTGGRDSGANVLTF. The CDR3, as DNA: TGTGCCAGCACGGGGGGACGAGACTCTGGGGCCAACGTCCTGACTTTC.

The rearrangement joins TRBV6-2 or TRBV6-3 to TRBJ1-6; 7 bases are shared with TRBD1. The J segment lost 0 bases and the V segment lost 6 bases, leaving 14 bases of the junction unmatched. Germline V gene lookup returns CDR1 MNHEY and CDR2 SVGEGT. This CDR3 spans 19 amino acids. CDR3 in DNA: TGTGCCAGCAGCTGGGACAGCCCTCGGGAAAGCTCCTATAATTCACCCCTCCACTTT. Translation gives CASSWDSPRESSYNSPLHF.

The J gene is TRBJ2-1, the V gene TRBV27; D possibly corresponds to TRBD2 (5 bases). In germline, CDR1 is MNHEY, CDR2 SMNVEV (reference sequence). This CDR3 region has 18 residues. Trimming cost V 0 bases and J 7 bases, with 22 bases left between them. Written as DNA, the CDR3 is TGTGCCAGCAGTTTATCACCCCCCTCCCTAGGAGGTTCGAATGAGCAGTTCTTC. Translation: CASSLSPPSLGGSNEQFF.

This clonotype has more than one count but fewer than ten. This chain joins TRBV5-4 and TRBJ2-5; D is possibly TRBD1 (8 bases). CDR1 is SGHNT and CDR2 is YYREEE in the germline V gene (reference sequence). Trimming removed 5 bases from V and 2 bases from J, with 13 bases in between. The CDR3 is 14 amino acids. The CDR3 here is CASRNRGGQETQYF. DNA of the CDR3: TGTGCCAGCAGAAACAGGGGGGGGCAAGAGACCCAGTACTTC.

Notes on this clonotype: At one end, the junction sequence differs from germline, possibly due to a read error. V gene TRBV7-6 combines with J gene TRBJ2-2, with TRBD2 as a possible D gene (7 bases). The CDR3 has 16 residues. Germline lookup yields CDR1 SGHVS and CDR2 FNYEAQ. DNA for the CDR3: TGTGACAGCAGCCAGGAGGACAGCGGGGTCCCCGGGGAGCTGTTTTTT. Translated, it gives CDSSQEDSGVPGELFF.

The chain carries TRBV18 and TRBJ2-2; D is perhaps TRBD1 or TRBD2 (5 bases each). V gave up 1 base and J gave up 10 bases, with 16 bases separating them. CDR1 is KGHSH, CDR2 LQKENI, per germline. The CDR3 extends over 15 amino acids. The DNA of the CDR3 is TGTGCCAGCTCACCACTTGGGGCGGGCATTGAGGAGCTGTTTTTT. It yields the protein CASSPLGAGIEELFF.

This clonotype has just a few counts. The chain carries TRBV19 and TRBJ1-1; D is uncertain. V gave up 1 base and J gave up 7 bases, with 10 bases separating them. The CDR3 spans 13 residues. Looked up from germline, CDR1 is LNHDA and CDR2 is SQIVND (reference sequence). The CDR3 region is CASSIGSRGEAFF. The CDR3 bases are TGTGCCAGTAGTATAGGTTCTCGAGGTGAAGCTTTCTTT.

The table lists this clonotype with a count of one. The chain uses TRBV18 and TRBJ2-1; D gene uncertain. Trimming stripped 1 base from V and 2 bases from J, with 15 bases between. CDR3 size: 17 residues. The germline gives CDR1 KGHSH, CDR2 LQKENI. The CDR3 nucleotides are TGTGCCAGCTCACCACTCTTGTTACACGGAACCTACAATGAGCAGTTCTTC. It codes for CASSPLLLHGTYNEQFF. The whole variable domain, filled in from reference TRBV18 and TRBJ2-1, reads NAGVMQNPRHLVRRRGQEARLRCSPMKGHSHVYWYRQLPEEGLKFMVYLQKENIIDESGMPKERFSAEFPKEGPSILRIQQVVRGDSAAYFCASSPLLLHGTYNEQFFGPGTRLTVL.

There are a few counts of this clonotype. This CDR3 is CASSVRQIATNEKLFF. The CDR3, as DNA: TGTGCCAGCTCCGTCCGACAGATCGCAACTAATGAAAAACTGTTTTTT. V usage is TRBV18 and J usage is TRBJ1-4; possible D gene TRBD1, 5 bases. Trimming pared 6 bases from V and 0 bases from J, leaving 14 bases between. Germline V CDR1 and CDR2: KGHSH, LQKENI. There are 16 residues in the CDR3.

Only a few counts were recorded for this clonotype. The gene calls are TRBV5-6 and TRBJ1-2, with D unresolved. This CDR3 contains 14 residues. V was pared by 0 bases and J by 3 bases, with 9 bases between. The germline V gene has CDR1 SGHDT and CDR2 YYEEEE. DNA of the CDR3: TGTGCCAGCAGCTTGGGGGATTCGGACTATGGCTACACCTTC. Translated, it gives CASSLGDSDYGYTF.